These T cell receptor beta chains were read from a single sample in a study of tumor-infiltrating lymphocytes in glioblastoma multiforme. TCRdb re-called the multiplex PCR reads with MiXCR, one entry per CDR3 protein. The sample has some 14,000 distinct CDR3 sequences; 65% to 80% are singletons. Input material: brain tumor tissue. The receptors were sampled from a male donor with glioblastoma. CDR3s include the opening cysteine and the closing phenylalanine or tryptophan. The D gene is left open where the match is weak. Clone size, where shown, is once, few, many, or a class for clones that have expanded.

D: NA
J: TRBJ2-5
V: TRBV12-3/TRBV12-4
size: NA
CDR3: CASTFGGETQYF
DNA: TGTGCCAGCACCTTCGGTGGGGAGACCCAGTACTTC

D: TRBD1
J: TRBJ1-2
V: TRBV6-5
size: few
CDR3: CASRTQGRGGYTF
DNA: TGTGCCAGTAGAACACAGGGGCGCGGAGGCTACACCTTC

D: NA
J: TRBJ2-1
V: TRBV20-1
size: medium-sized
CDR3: CSARASEGLGSEQFF
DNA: TGCAGTGCTAGAGCATCTGAGGGCCTAGGCAGTGAGCAGTTCTTC

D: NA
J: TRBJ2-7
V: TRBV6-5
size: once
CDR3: CASSYGGGQKVYEQYF
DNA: TGTGCCAGCAGTTACGGCGGGGGCCAGAAGGTCTACGAGCAGTACTTC

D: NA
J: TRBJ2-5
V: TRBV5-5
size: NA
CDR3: CTSSLGGETQYF
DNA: TGTACCAGCAGCTTGGGCGGCGAGACCCAGTATTTC

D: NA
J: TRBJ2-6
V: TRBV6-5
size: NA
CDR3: CASSGRGSGANVLTF
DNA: TGTGCCAGCAGTGGAAGGGGCTCTGGGGCCAACGTCCTGACTTTC

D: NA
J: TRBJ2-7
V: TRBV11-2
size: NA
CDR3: CASSLERGDEQYF
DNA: TGTGCCAGCAGCTTAGAGAGGGGGGATGAGCAGTACTTC

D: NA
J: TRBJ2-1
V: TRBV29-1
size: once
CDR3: CSGLQPSTWRDSLFF
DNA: TGCAGCGGTTTACAGCCAAGTACATGGAGGGATTCCCTGTTCTTC

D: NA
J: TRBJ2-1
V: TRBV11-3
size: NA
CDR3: CASLVDGNEQFF
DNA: TGTGCCAGCTTAGTTGACGGCAATGAGCAGTTCTTC

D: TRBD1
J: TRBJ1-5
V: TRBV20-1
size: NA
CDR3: CSASRPDRKNQPQHF
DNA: TGCAGTGCTAGTAGACCGGACAGGAAGAATCAGCCCCAGCATTTT

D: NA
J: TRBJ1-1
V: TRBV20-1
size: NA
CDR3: CSASLRMNTEAFF
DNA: TGCAGTGCTAGCCTGAGAATGAACACTGAAGCTTTCTTT

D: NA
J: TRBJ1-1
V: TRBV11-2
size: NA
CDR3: CASSLDPQGDTEPFF
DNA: TGTGCCAGCAGTCTAGACCCACAGGGTGACACTGAACCTTTCTTT

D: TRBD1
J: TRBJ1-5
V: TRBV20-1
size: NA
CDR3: CSAREGTGGEHQHF
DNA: TGCAGTGCTAGAGAAGGGACAGGGGGCGAGCACCAGCATTTT

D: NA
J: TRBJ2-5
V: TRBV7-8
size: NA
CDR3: CASSLPGSLNLQETQYF
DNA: TGTGCCAGCAGCTTGCCAGGCTCGTTGAACTTGCAAGAGACCCAGTACTTC

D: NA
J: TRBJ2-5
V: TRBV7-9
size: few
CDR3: CASVRNSQETQYF
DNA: TGTGCCAGCGTACGGAACTCCCAAGAGACCCAGTACTTC

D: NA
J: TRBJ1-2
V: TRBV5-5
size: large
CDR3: CASSSGHHYGYTF
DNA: TGTGCCAGCAGCTCAGGACACCACTATGGCTACACCTTC

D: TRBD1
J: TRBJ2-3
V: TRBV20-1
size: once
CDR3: CSARKTGGLSTQYF
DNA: TGCAGTGCTAGAAAGACAGGGGGATTGAGTACGCAGTATTTT

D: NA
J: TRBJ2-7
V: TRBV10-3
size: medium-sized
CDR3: CAISVDSQSYEQYF
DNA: TGTGCCATCAGTGTGGACAGCCAATCCTACGAGCAGTACTTC